This entry describes one TCR beta chain. What antigen it recognizes has not been identified. Nothing much larger sits one base from this clone, and base qualities are not available. From each donor, a single peripheral blood sample of around 120 mL on average was drawn into heparinised tubes. Using a panel that included CD45RO, CCR7, CD25, CD127, CD95 and CD27, naive, central memory, regulatory and stem cell-like memory CD4+ T cells were sorted on a BD FACSAria II. All sorted populations exceeded 95% purity. PBMCs were isolated right away by Lymphoprep density gradient centrifugation and were stained directly, without culture. So that batch effects would be minimized, each experiment stained and sorted samples in pairs, pairing one healthy donor with one patient. Trimming takes 4 bases off V and 7 bases off J; junction bases not matched to a gene: 9. Taken from cysteine to phenylalanine, the CDR3 has 16 residues. Only CDR3 DNA remains: 48 bases, in frame from the first base. The germline V gene provides CDR1 MNHEY and CDR2 SVGAGI.

These data belong to a study of beta chain features in type 1 diabetes (dated by TCRdb to 2016 to 2019). In terms of the full investigation: No differences in mean age, gender distribution, total cell number or subset yield were found between patients and healthy donors. In the study, recently diagnosed type 1 diabetes patients and matched healthy donors were compared on the TCRB repertoires of their sorted circulating CD4+ T cell subsets. Naive and central memory subsets were obtained from all 30 or so donors, but regulatory and stem cell-like memory subsets were isolated from only 8 patients and 8 healthy donors. A total of some 100,000,000 sorted cells were examined across all samples, and a strong correlation was observed between cell number per subset and RNA yield.

Study-level results and caveats: Type 1 diabetes patients showed a moderate but significant shortening of TCRB CDR3 length in all four CD4+ subsets. The naive, central memory and regulatory TCRB repertoires appeared to resemble one another more closely among patients than among healthy donors. PCR might favor shorter templates, but patient and control samples were amplified and corrected together, so any skew would affect both groups equally. At VDJ recombination sites, patients with type 1 diabetes made fewer insertions and deleted more nucleotides, a pattern implying thymic rearrangement abnormalities. Only small numbers of individuals were included in the HLA sub-analyses, which left unresolved whether HLA type had any influence on TCRB rearrangement. Sequencing cDNA rather than genomic DNA could over-represent highly expressing activated cells, although activation and CD3 levels did not differ between groups.

The entire isolated RNA was reverse transcribed using the High Capacity cDNA Reverse Transcription Kit, and thus expressed TCRB transcripts were sequenced. Deep immunoSEQ sequencing was applied to naive, central memory and regulatory T cell samples, giving an average of roughly 3.5 million total reads per sample. Sorted cells were lysed in RLT buffer and RNA was extracted with DNase-treated RNeasy Micro or Mini kits, depending on cell number. Each cell subset was processed on its own to prevent cross-contamination, while patient and healthy donor samples were processed together. TCRB sequences were amplified from cDNA with the immunoSEQ multiplex PCR, producing 87-bp fragments spanning the CDR3 region. Sequencing of the amplicons was performed on the Illumina HiSeq platform. Under the source paper's analysis protocol: PCR bias was corrected computationally using synthetic template baselines, and reads within Hamming distance 2 were collapsed, with unmergeable singletons discarded. Reads were aligned against IMGT to assign V, D and J genes, CDR3 length and insertions or deletions at six rearrangement sites. Within each subset, clonotype counts were normalized to sorted cell number, and only after that were true diversity and Gini coefficients computed with the tcR R package. The overlap coefficient, calculated on TCRB nucleotide sequences, was used to quantify repertoire sharing. Sourced from immuneACCESS, this table was stored by TCRdb with only in-frame sequences that have V and J called. A share of the clones is absent; for the studies checked, an unresolved V gene accounts for under half, and the remainder has no known explanation. That table gives V, J and clone size, and the DNA gave D and trimming. The table for this sample lists 120,000 to 150,000 clones; approximately 10% of them were counted only once. Jointly, the top ten make up approximately 0.65% of the sample.

The chain is assembled from TRBV6-5 and TRBJ1-5; a stretch of 11 junction bases matches TRBD1. This TCR derives from a woman between 40 and 55 years old in good health. Sequencing input: central memory CD4+ T cells from blood. CDR3 reads: CASSSGQGAFGQPQHF. In nucleotides, the sequence is TGTGCCAGCAGTTCAGGACAGGGGGCCTTCGGGCAGCCCCAGCATTTT.